This record concerns one T cell receptor beta chain sequence. Its antigen remains unknown. Germline lookup yields CDR1 MGHRA and CDR2 YSYEKL. V lost 0 bases and J lost 4, with 15 bases in between. The CDR3 runs to 16 residues. The data belong to a study of T cells after yellow fever vaccination. Study-wide points: At around 95% for CD4 and 70% to 90% for CD8, most primary-vaccination clones showed up again after the booster.

Universal primer sites and UMIs were introduced during 5'RACE template-switching synthesis of TCR cDNA. Each CDR3 protein is one row after TCRdb ran MiXCR on the 5' RACE reads. The sample has under 150,000 distinct CDR3 sequences, about 15% seen once. V and J are TRBV4-1 and TRBJ2-5; the D gene is possibly TRBD2 (6 bases). The TCR sequence derives from a man aged 18 to 29 who received the YFV17D yellow fever vaccine. The specimen comprised CD8+ T cells sorted from PBMCs, sampled 5 days after the yellow fever booster vaccination. The CDR3: CASSQDTSGLGETQYF. The CDR3 DNA reads TGCGCCAGCAGCCAAGACACCAGCGGGCTCGGAGAGACCCAGTACTTC.